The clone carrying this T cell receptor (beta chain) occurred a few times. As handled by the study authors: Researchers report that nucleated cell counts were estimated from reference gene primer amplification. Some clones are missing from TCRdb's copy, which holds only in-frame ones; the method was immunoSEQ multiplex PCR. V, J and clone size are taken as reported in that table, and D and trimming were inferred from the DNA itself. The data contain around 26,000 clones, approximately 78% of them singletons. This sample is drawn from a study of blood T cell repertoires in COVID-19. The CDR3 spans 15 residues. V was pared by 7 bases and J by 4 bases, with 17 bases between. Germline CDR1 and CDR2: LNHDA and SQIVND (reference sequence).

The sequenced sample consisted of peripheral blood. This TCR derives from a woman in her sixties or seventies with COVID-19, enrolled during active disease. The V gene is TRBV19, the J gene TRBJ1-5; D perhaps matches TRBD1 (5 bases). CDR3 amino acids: CASMAATGGNQPQHF. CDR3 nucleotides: TGTGCCAGTATGGCCGCAACAGGAGGGAATCAGCCCCAGCATTTT.